This passage covers 2 T cell receptor beta chains from one sample sequenced in a study of blood T cell repertoires in COVID-19. Produced via immunoSEQ multiplex PCR; TCRdb's table is partial and in-frame only. This sample has about 190,000 clones, with 84% found just once. Sequencing input: PBMCs or T cells enriched from blood (not recorded which). These receptor sequences come from a woman under 40 who had been exposed to COVID-19.

The V gene is TRBV21-1, the J gene TRBJ1-2; TRBD1, the table's D call, was not compared with the DNA. TRBV21-1 is termed a pseudogene. CDR3 length equals 12 residues. CDR3 sequence: CASSKQQAGYTF. CDR3 coding DNA: TGTGCCAGCAGCAAACAGCAGGCGGGCTACACCTTC.

This clone was found a few times. The chain is built from TRBV2 and TRBJ2-5; 9 bases agree with TRBD2. V trimming: 7 bases; J trimming: 5 bases; junction bases outside the gene matches: 8. Germline CDR1 SNHLY, CDR2 FYNNEI. The CDR3 runs to 14 residues. CDR3: CASTLQRGAETQYF. The CDR3 DNA reads as TGTGCCAGCACCCTCCAGCGGGGGGCGGAGACCCAGTACTTC. The full variable domain, its missing parts supplied by reference TRBV2 and TRBJ2-5, is EPEVTQTPSHQVTQMGQEVILRCVPISNHLYFYWYRQILGQKVEFLVSFYNNEISEKSEIFDDQFSVERPDGSNFTLKIRSTKLEDSAMYFCASTLQRGAETQYFGPGTRLLVL.